This TCR beta chain was documented in a study of blood T cells in healthy people across ages. Whole-study results and caveats: A roughly linear fall in TCR beta diversity per million T cells was seen with increasing age.

About this clonotype itself: What it recognizes is unknown.

Using a J-beta primer mix together with a sample-barcoded 5' primer, a second PCR was run for about 7 to 12 cycles. MiXCR, run by TCRdb on the 5' RACE reads, gives a single entry per CDR3 protein. The sample records approximately 900,000 distinct CDR3 sequences, almost 30% being singletons. The sample was also linked to a second study, of T cells of mothers and their children. This second study says: cDNA was synthesized from all extracted RNA at roughly 1.6 ug per reaction. Mother-child pairs who were related displayed a slightly higher overlap than unrelated pairs, a difference that was non-significant.

The sequence derives from a woman aged 40 to 55 in good health. The sample consisted of blood.

CDR3 region: CSASAPRVGNTEAFF. The CDR3 DNA sequence: TGCAGTGCTAGTGCCCCACGAGTAGGGAACACTGAAGCTTTCTTT. The chain links TRBV20-1 to TRBJ1-1, with unresolved D. Germline CDR1 reads DFQATT; CDR2 reads SNEGSKA (reference sequence). V was cut by 3 bases and J by 1 base, with 15 bases left in between. The CDR3 runs 15 residues.